A single T cell receptor beta chain is shown here with its context. The data belong to a study of identical twins. Germline values: CDR1 SSHAT, CDR2 FNYEAQ (reference sequence). Deletions cut 4 bases from V and 3 bases from J, with 9 bases between. The CDR3 consists of 14 residues. TCRdb passed the 5' RACE reads through MiXCR, listing each CDR3 protein once. This table has roughly 480,000 distinct CDR3 sequences, roughly a quarter appearing once. These data were also reused for a study on T cells expressing NK-cell markers. This second study says: For a handful of donors, these clonotypes were likewise the leading ones in the CD3+CD56-NKG2C+ fraction.

V usage is TRBV7-7 and J usage is TRBJ2-2; tentatively, D is TRBD1 (6 bases). The sequenced material came from CD4+ T cells sorted from blood. The clonotype was recovered from a woman between 18 and 29 years old in good health. The CDR3 loop reads CASSSGHYTGELFF. The CDR3, as DNA: TGTGCCAGCAGCTCGGGACATTACACCGGGGAGCTGTTTTTT.